The entry below gives a single T cell receptor (beta chain) sequence along with its context. The antigen this receptor binds is unknown. Base qualities are not recorded, but no much larger clone differs from it by a single base. The data were obtained in a study of T cell clonotyping in hematopoietic cell transplantation (dated by TCRdb to the early 2020s). In the study overall: A total of 135 blood samples were collected in the study from around 40 consecutive transplant recipients and their related donors. Patients were recruited between 2015 and January 2017 and followed until late 2020 or death. Results the study describes overall, beyond this receptor: The sample size was limited and the cells went unsorted, which meant the CD4 and CD8 repertoire contributions could not be told apart. Broader TCR repertoire diversity after transplant was predicted by Inverse Simpson Index values from donors and from recipients before transplant. Recipient repertoires showed only a small fraction of overlap with donor repertoires, and over 97% appeared de novo at the given depth. Recipient TCR diversity fell after transplant, with pathologically expanded clonotypes rising progressively from day 30 to day 180.

The immunoSEQ assay, a bias-controlled multiplex PCR using V- and J-specific primers, was used to amplify TCR beta CDR3 regions from genomic DNA. A proprietary barcode and Illumina adapter sequences were added to the CDR3 amplicons in a second PCR step. CDR3 libraries were sequenced on an Illumina MiSeq instrument. As for how the authors treated the data: Export and quality control were done with immunoSEQ Analyzer 3.0, while downstream analyses used R Bioconductor and Immunarch. Only productive rearrangements within the normalized downsampled data set were used in the calculation of repertoire metrics. In the normalized cohort, a clonotype counted as pathologically expanded if the clonotype was larger than 5 templates. Repertoire diversity was measured with the Inverse Simpson Index. To capture all clonotypes, the CMV-specificity analyses were run on the non-normalized data set. Sourced from immuneACCESS, this table was stored by TCRdb with only in-frame sequences that have V and J called. A share of the clones is absent; for the studies checked, an unresolved V gene accounts for under half, and the remainder has no known explanation. D and trimming were read from the DNA, whereas the V and J calls and clone size are those reported in that table. The sample yields roughly 29,000 clones; 80% to 95% were counted once. The ten largest clones represent roughly 10% of the sample.

What this sample's time point label stands for: 100 days after allo-HCT. Blood from recipients was drawn about 28 days before transplant and again at days 30, 100 and 180 after transplant. Nuclei Lysis Solution was used to extract genomic DNA from fresh or cryopreserved unfractionated peripheral blood mononuclear cells. Taken from cysteine to phenylalanine, the CDR3 has 15 residues. Only the CDR3 part of the read is kept: 45 bases, read in frame from the first base. CDR1 and CDR2, looked up from the germline V gene, are MGHDK and SYGVNS. V lost 5 bases and J lost 2 bases; the stretch between them is 13 bases long.

The material was PBMCs, obtained 100 days after allogeneic stem cell transplant. The rearranged segments are TRBV25-1 and TRBJ1-5; TRBD1 could be the D gene, as 6 bases match. This receptor was obtained from a female patient between 50 and 59 years old who had an allogeneic stem cell transplant from a related donor, so the T cells may come from the graft donor. Some clones in this sample may be carry-over from other donors' samples. The CDR3 has the sequence CASSIGGRGNQPQHF. The sequence in DNA is TGTGCCAGCAGTATTGGGGGCCGGGGCAATCAGCCCCAGCATTTT.